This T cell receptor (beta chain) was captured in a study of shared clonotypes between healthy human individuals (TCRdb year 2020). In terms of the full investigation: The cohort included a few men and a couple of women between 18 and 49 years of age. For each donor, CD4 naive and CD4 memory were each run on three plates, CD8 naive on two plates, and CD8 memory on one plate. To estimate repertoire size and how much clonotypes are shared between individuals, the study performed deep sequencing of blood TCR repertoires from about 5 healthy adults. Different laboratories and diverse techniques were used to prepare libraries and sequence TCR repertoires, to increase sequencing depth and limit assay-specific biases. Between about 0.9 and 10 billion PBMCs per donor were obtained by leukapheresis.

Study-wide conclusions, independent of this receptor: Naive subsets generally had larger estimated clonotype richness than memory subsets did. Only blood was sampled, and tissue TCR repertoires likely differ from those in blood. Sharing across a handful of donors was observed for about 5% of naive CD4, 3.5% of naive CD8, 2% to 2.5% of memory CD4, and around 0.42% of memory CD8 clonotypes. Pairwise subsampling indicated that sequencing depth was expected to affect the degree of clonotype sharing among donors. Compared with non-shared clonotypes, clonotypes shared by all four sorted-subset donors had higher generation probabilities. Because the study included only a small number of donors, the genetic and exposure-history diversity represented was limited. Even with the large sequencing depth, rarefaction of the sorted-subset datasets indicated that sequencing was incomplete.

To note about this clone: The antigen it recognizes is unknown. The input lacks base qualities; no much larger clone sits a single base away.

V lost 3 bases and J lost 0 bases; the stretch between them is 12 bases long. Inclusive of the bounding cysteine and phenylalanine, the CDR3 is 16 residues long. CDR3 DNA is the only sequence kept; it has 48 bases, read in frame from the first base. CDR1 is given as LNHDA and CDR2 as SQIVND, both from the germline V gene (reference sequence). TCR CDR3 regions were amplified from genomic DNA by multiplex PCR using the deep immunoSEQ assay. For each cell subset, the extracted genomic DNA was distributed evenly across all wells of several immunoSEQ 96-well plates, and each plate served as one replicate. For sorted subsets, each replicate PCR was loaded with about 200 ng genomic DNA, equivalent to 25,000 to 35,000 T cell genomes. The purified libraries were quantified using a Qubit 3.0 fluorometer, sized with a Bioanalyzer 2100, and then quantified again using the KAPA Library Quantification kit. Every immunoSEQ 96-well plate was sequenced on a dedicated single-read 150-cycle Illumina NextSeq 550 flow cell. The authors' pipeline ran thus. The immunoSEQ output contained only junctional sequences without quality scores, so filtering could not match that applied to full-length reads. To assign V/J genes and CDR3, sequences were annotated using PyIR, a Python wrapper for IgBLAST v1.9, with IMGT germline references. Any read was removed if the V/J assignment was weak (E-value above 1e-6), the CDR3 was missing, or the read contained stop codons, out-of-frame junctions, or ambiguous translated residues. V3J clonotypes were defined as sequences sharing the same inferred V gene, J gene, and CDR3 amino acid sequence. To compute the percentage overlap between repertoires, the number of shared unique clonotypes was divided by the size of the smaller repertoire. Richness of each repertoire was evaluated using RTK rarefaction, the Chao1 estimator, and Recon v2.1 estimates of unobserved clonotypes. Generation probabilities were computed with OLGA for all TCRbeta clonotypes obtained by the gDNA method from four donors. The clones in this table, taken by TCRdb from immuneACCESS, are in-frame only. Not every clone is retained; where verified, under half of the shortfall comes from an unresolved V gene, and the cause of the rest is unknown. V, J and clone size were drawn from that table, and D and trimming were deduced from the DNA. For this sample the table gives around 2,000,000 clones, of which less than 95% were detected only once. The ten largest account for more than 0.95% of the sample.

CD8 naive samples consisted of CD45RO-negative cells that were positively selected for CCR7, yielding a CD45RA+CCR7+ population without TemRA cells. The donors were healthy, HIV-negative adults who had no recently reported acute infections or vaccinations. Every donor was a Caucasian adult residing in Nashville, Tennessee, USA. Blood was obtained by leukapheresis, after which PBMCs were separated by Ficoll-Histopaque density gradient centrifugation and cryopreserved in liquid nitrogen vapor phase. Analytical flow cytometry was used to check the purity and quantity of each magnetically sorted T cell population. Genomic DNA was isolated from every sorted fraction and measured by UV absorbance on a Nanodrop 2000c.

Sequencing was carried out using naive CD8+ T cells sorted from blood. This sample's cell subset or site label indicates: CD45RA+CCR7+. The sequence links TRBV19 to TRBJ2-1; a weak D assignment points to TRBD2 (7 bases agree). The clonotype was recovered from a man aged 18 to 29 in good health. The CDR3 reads CASSIEGGSSYNEQFF. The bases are TGTGCCAGTAGTATCGAGGGGGGGTCCTCCTACAATGAGCAGTTCTTC.